This T cell receptor (beta chain) is from a study of OX40 agonist ivuxolimab in advanced cancers. Study context: The dose-escalation group included hepatocellular carcinoma, melanoma, renal cell carcinoma and head and neck cancer.

Here immunoSEQ multiplex PCR was the method, and the copy in TCRdb shows in-frame clones only, minus some. The sample lists more than 45,000 clones, under 95% occurring once. Trimming shortened V by 6 bases and J by 5 bases, and 16 bases separated the two germline ends. The CDR3 has 14 residues. Germline CDR1 is MDHEN and CDR2 is SYDVKM. Source: CD4+ or CD8+ T cells sorted from blood, taken in a trial of the OX40 agonist ivuxolimab. V usage is TRBV28 and J usage is TRBJ2-5; D is possibly TRBD2 (5 bases). The receptor was derived from an adult with an advanced solid tumor such as melanoma, head and neck, liver or kidney cancer. The CDR3 loop is CASSLHSRRETQYF. The CDR3 nucleotides read TGTGCCAGCAGCCTGCATAGTCGGAGGGAGACCCAGTACTTC.